Presented here are 20 T cell receptor beta chains from one specimen sequenced in a study of T cells in narcolepsy. Profiled with immunoSEQ multiplex PCR; TCRdb holds only in-frame clones, not every one. Of 25,000 to 30,000 clones listed, less than 85% are singletons. The sequencing sample was made of memory (CD45RA-) CD4+ T cells from blood. The receptors were gathered from a human donor in good health.

The chain is built from TRBV2 and TRBJ2-5; TRBD1 aligns across 10 bases. The germline gives CDR1 SNHLY, CDR2 FYNNEI. The CDR3 runs to 14 residues. The V gene end was trimmed by 5 bases and the J gene end by 5 bases; junction bases not matched to a gene: 5. The CDR3 protein is CASSWDRGGETQYF. DNA of the CDR3: TGTGCCAGCAGTTGGGACAGGGGAGGGGAGACCCAGTACTTC. The whole variable domain, remainder taken from reference TRBV2 and TRBJ2-5, is EPEVTQTPSHQVTQMGQEVILRCVPISNHLYFYWYRQILGQKVEFLVSFYNNEISEKSEIFDDQFSVERPDGSNFTLKIRSTKLEDSAMYFCASSWDRGGETQYFGPGTRLLVL.

This clone was detected only once. The chain recombines TRBV2 with TRBJ2-3; 9 bases align to TRBD1. Germline trimming cut 6 bases from V and 2 bases from J; bases unmatched to any gene: 6. The germline V gene has CDR1 SNHLY and CDR2 FYNNEI. This CDR3 contains 15 residues. CDR3 sequence reads: CASRVQGASTDTQYF. CDR3 coding DNA: TGTGCCAGCAGGGTACAGGGGGCGTCCACAGATACGCAGTATTTT.

This chain links TRBV10-3 with TRBJ2-5; D is perhaps TRBD2 (6 bases). Gene TRBJ2-7 matches the end of the DNA better, so the J call may be wrong. The CDR3 contains 15 residues. Germline V gene data show CDR1 as ENHRY and CDR2 as SYGVKD. CDR3 loop: CAISVIASLGGEQYF. The CDR3, as DNA: TGTGCCATCAGCGTAATAGCGAGCTTGGGGGGCGAGCAGTACTTC.

The chain joins TRBV18 to TRBJ2-5, with 7 positions matching TRBD1. The CDR3 sequence is 13 residues long. Losses at the gene ends were 3 bases for V and 2 bases for J; bases not matched to a gene: 0. CDR1 and CDR2 (germline): KGHSH, LQKENI. CDR3 bases: TGTGCCAGCTCACCGGGACAGCAAGAGACCCAGTACTTC. As protein: CASSPGQQETQYF.

The chain uses TRBV21-1 and TRBJ1-5. TRBV21-1 is a pseudogene. This CDR3 contains 17 residues. The CDR3 protein is CASSKNGPEPYNQPQHF. CDR3 coding DNA: TGTGCCAGCAGCAAAAACGGCCCAGAACCCTACAATCAGCCCCAGCATTTT.

This clone turned up a few times. The J gene is TRBJ2-1, the V gene TRBV7-8, with D possibly being TRBD1 or TRBD2 (5 bases each). CDR1 is SGHVS, CDR2 FQNEAQ, per germline. The CDR3 sequence is 14 residues long. The V gene lost 5 bases and the J gene lost 6 bases, with 14 bases spanning the gap. The CDR3 region is CASSQDSQGNEQFF. The CDR3 DNA reads TGTGCCAGCAGCCAGGACTCCCAGGGCAATGAGCAGTTCTTC.

The J gene is TRBJ1-3, the V gene TRBV27; 9 nucleotides align to TRBD1. The CDR3 sequence is 19 residues long. Looked up from germline, CDR1 is MNHEY and CDR2 is SMNVEV (reference sequence). With 3 bases clipped from V and 1 base from J, the junction kept 13 bases outside the gene matches. In nucleotides, the CDR3 is TGTGCCAGCAGTTTTTTTCCCCTTACAGGGGGCCGTTCTGGAAACACCATATATTTT. Translation gives CASSFFPLTGGRSGNTIYF.

CDR3 loop: CASSFSSPLYEQYF. CDR3 sequence (DNA): TGTGCCAGCAGTTTCTCCAGTCCCCTCTACGAGCAGTACTTC. The chain is built from TRBV28 and TRBJ2-7; D remains ambiguous. The CDR3 has 14 residues. Germline assignment: CDR1 MDHEN and CDR2 SYDVKM. The ends were cut back, 3 bases at V and 3 bases at J, with 12 bases in the middle.

A note on this clone: The junction shows a germline mismatch at one end, possibly a read error. The chain links TRBV6-6 to TRBJ2-7, with TRBD2 identical over 8 bases. This CDR3 is built from 14 residues. In germline, CDR1 is MNHNY, CDR2 SVGAGI (reference sequence). DNA of the CDR3: TGTGTCAGCAGCCCAAGGATGGGGACTAGCGAGCAGTACTTC. Protein: CVSSPRMGTSEQYF.

V gene TRBV6-5 combines with J gene TRBJ2-7; 9 bases map to TRBD2. CDR1 and CDR2 from the germline V gene are MNHEY and SVGAGI. This CDR3 spans 14 amino acids. Unmatched junction bases numbered 4, after V lost 2 bases and J lost 5 bases. The CDR3 region has the DNA TGTGCCAGCAGTTACGCGGGGGGGAGCCACGAGCAGTACTTC. This encodes CASSYAGGSHEQYF.

Comments on this clone: At one of its ends the junction is not consistent with the germline gene, which may arise from a read error. The chain combines TRBV9 with TRBJ2-1; TRBD1 aligns across 8 bases. Germline CDR1 and CDR2: SGDLS and YYNGEE. The CDR3 sequence is 13 residues long. CDR3 loop: CASSGDRTGPKVF. The DNA of the CDR3 is TGTGCCAGCAGCGGAGACCGGACAGGGCCAAAGGTCTTC.

This rearrangement joins TRBV6-6 to TRBJ1-3, with 7 nucleotides matching TRBD1. Germline assignment: CDR1 MNHNY and CDR2 SVGAGI (reference sequence). CDR3 length: 15 residues. Trimming at V came to 5 bases and at J to 0 bases, leaving 4 bases not matched to a gene. CDR3 sequence reads: CASSPTGASGNTIYF. CDR3 nucleotides: TGTGCCAGCAGTCCAACAGGGGCCTCTGGAAACACCATATATTTT.

This clone occurred a few times. J is TRBJ2-1 and V is TRBV5-4, with 8 bases identical to TRBD1. V trimming: 7 bases; J trimming: 7 bases; junction bases outside the gene matches: 7. Germline V gene data show CDR1 as SGHNT and CDR2 as YYREEE (reference sequence). This CDR3 comprises 13 residues. CDR3 DNA: TGTGCCAGCCAGATCGACAGGGGAAATGAGCAGTTCTTC. Its protein product is CASQIDRGNEQFF.

The genes are TRBV19 and TRBJ1-5, with 7 nucleotides matching TRBD1. The CDR3 covers 15 residues. The V gene end was trimmed by 6 bases and the J gene end by 0 bases; junction bases not matched to a gene: 5. Germline lookup yields CDR1 LNHDA and CDR2 SQIVND (reference sequence). The CDR3, as DNA: TGTGCCAGTAGGGCGACAGGGAATAGCAATCAGCCCCAGCATTTT. Translating it yields CASRATGNSNQPQHF.

This clone was detected a few times. The V call is TRBV9, the J call TRBJ1-2; D perhaps matches TRBD1 (6 bases). The CDR3 loop spans 15 amino acids. Trimming left V 0 bases short and J 8 bases short, with 17 bases between. Looked up from germline, CDR1 is SGDLS and CDR2 is YYNGEE. The CDR3 nucleotides are TGTGCCAGCAGCGTAGCTATGGGGGCAGGGGAGGGCTACACCTTC. This translates into CASSVAMGAGEGYTF. The variable domain in full, with the rest retrieved from reference TRBV9 and TRBJ1-2, is DSGVTQTPKHLITATGQRVTLRCSPRSGDLSVYWYQQSLDQGLQFLIQYYNGEERAKGNILERFSAQQFPDLHSELNLSSLELGDSALYFCASSVAMGAGEGYTFGSGTRLTVV.

The rearrangement uses TRBV11-2 and TRBJ2-3, with D tentatively TRBD1 (6 bases). The V gene's germline CDR1 is SGHAT and CDR2 FQNNGV. Trimming cost V 0 bases and J 6 bases, with 13 bases left between them. CDR3 length equals 15 residues. CDR3 in DNA: TGTGCCAGCAGCTTAGATAGGGGACATGGGGATACGCAGTATTTT. Its protein product is CASSLDRGHGDTQYF. Using reference TRBV11-2 and TRBJ2-3 for the parts outside the CDR3, the full variable domain is EAGVAQSPRYKIIEKRQSVAFWCNPISGHATLYWYQQILGQGPKLLIQFQNNGVVDDSQLPKDRFSAERLKGVDSTLKIQPAKLEDSAVYLCASSLDRGHGDTQYFGPGTRLTVL.

This clone qualifies as medium-sized (0.01 to 0.1%). The chain employs TRBV7-4 and TRBJ1-4, with a possible D match to TRBD1 (5 bases). Trimming took off 7 bases at V and 6 bases at J, with 9 bases between the two ends. From germline, CDR1 is SGHVT and CDR2 SQSDAQ. CDR3 length: 12 residues. The CDR3 sequence is CASTREDEKLFF. CDR3 DNA: TGTGCCAGCACCAGGGAGGATGAAAAACTGTTTTTT.

The V and J genes are TRBV2 and TRBJ1-2; D call uncertain. The V gene lost 6 bases and the J gene lost 8 bases, with 10 bases spanning the gap. The V gene's germline CDR1 is SNHLY and CDR2 FYNNEI. The length of the CDR3 is 11 residues. CDR3 nucleotides: TGTGCCAGCAGCCCCACGGCCGGCTACACCTTC. Protein sequence: CASSPTAGYTF.

This clone has a handful of counts. The CDR3 coding sequence is TGTGCCAGCAGGGGACAAGGGGGTGGCACAGATACGCAGTATTTT. Translation gives CASRGQGGGTDTQYF. The chain has TRBV28 and TRBJ2-3, with D perhaps matching TRBD1 (6 bases). The CDR3 is made up of 15 amino acids. Germline V CDR1 and CDR2: MDHEN, SYDVKM. The V and J ends lost 6 bases and 1 base respectively, with 14 bases between them.

V is TRBV5-1 and J is TRBJ2-1; D not resolved. The CDR3 runs to 14 residues. With 0 bases removed from V and 2 bases from J, the gap between germline ends came to 6 bases. From germline, CDR1 is SGHRS and CDR2 YFSETQ. CDR3 sequence: CASSLGTAYNEQFF. DNA of the CDR3: TGCGCCAGCAGCTTGGGCACAGCCTACAATGAGCAGTTCTTC.